This TCR beta chain was sequenced during a study of T cell repertoires in cytomegalovirus infection. Overall study context: CMV infection together with matching HLA type was indicated by public TCR beta signatures. Broader study findings: Predominance within the ex vivo response was attributable to HLA-C-restricted CMV-specific TCR beta clonotypes. Accumulated public TCR beta family frequency recognized individuals carrying CMV together with the relevant HLA.

This clonotype was detected many times. Its target is not known. One entry per CDR3 protein results from TCRdb running MiXCR on the reads. The repertoire holds 400,000 to 550,000 distinct CDR3 sequences, with about 10% as singletons. The TCR comes from a human donor in good health (CMV status not recorded). Some clones in this sample may be carry-over from other donors' samples. Sequencing was done on a sample of PBMCs.

The CDR3 region is CASRPFGQPMNTEAFF. The CDR3 region has the DNA TGTGCCAGCAGACCGTTCGGACAGCCCATGAACACTGAAGCTTTCTTT. V gene TRBV6-1 combines with J gene TRBJ1-1, with D maybe TRBD1 (6 bases). CDR1 is MNHNS, CDR2 SASEGT, per germline. This CDR3 comprises 16 residues. The V gene lost 6 bases and the J gene lost 0 bases, with 17 bases spanning the gap.